These 11 T cell receptor beta chains were all obtained from the same sample, sequenced in a study of identical twins. In TCRdb, the 5' RACE reads were re-called with MiXCR into one record per CDR3 protein. The sample carries hundreds of thousands of distinct CDR3 sequences, approximately 13% recorded once. The same sample was also used in a study of yellow fever vaccine responses in identical twins.

Sequencing was carried out using CD8+ T cells sorted from blood. The source of these receptors is a woman aged 18-30 years in good health.

This clonotype was observed at least ten times. The chain recombines TRBV29-1 with TRBJ2-2; no clear D gene. Germline assignment: CDR1 SQVTM and CDR2 ANQGSEA. The CDR3 contains 14 residues. Trimming shortened V by 1 base and J by 1 base, and 7 bases separated the two germline ends. The CDR3 loop is CSVEVGGNTGELFF. The CDR3 bases are TGCAGCGTTGAAGTTGGCGGGAACACCGGGGAGCTGTTTTTT.

CDR3 in DNA: TGCGCCAGCAGCCAAGTTTGGTCATCGGGCACTGAAGCTTTCTTT. Translated, it gives CASSQVWSSGTEAFF. The chain combines TRBV4-1 with TRBJ1-1; D ambiguous. Germline CDR1 reads MGHRA; CDR2 reads YSYEKL. V lost 1 base and J lost 4, with 13 bases in between. The CDR3 is made up of 15 amino acids.

This clonotype was counted between two and nine times. The chain links TRBV12-3 or TRBV12-4 to TRBJ2-1; D remains ambiguous. V was cut by 7 bases and J by 10 bases, with 14 bases left in between. The CDR3 is made up of 12 amino acids. The CDR3 DNA follows: TGTGCCAGCACTCAGATAGAACGAGAGCAGTTCTTC. Translated, it gives CASTQIEREQFF.

J is TRBJ2-1 and V is TRBV28; D gene ambiguous. Trimming removed 7 bases from V and 6 bases from J, with 7 bases in between. Germline CDR1 reads MDHEN; CDR2 reads SYDVKM. The CDR3 extends over 11 amino acids. The CDR3 DNA reads as TGTGCCAGCACGAGTATCAATGAGCAGTTCTTC. This codes for CASTSINEQFF. The full variable domain, its missing parts supplied by reference TRBV28 and TRBJ2-1, is DVKVTQSSRYLVKRTGEKVFLECVQDMDHENMFWYRQDPGLGLRLIYFSYDVKMKEKGDIPEGYSVSREKKERFSLILESASTNQTSMYLCASTSINEQFFGPGTRLTVL.

The chain joins TRBV29-1 to TRBJ2-3; 7 bases line up with TRBD2. The CDR3 loop spans 18 amino acids. Germline CDR1 SQVTM, CDR2 ANQGSEA. V lost 4 bases and J lost 2; bases outside the gene matches: 18. The CDR3 DNA follows: TGCAGCGTTGCGGGAAGCCCTAGCGGAGAGCCCTACACAGATACGCAGTATTTT. It codes for CSVAGSPSGEPYTDTQYF.

This clonotype was observed a few times. The rearrangement joins TRBV5-6 to TRBJ2-1; possible D gene TRBD2, 7 bases. The germline V and J ends were trimmed by 4 bases and 6 bases, with 20 bases remaining between them. Germline loops: CDR1 SGHDT, CDR2 YYEEEE. The CDR3 is 16 amino acids. DNA for the CDR3: TGTGCCAGCAGCCCCGTGGGGGGGCCGGACTCCAATGAGCAGTTCTTC. It is translated as CASSPVGGPDSNEQFF.

This clonotype was observed a handful of times. This chain joins TRBV6-2 or TRBV6-3 and TRBJ2-1, with 12 positions matching TRBD2. The V gene's germline CDR1 is MNHEY and CDR2 SVGEGT. Trimming cost V 4 bases and J 4 bases; bases outside gene matches: 17. The CDR3 runs 20 residues. The CDR3 protein is CASSSRLAGESDRPYNEQFF. The CDR3 coding sequence is TGTGCCAGCAGTTCCCGACTAGCGGGAGAATCGGACCGCCCGTACAATGAGCAGTTCTTC.

J is TRBJ2-1 and V is TRBV5-1, with D unresolved. Germline CDR1 reads SGHRS; CDR2 reads YFSETQ. V shed 1 base and J shed 9 bases, with 17 bases lying between them. CDR3 length: 15 residues. CDR3 sequence (DNA): TGCGCCAGCAGCTTGTTGTGGGAAGAGAACGGTGAGCAGTTCTTC. Translation: CASSLLWEENGEQFF.

The sample holds a few counts of this clonotype. This chain connects TRBV2 to TRBJ1-1; D call uncertain. The CDR3 totals 13 residues. V was pared by 6 bases and J by 5 bases, with 13 bases between. Looked up from germline, CDR1 is SNHLY and CDR2 is FYNNEI. The CDR3 loop reads CASRPIPGTEAFF. The CDR3 DNA follows: TGTGCCAGCAGACCCATACCTGGGACTGAAGCTTTCTTT.

This clonotype showed up just a few times. This chain links TRBV4-1 with TRBJ2-1, with D tentatively TRBD1 or TRBD2 (5 bases each). V was shortened by 4 bases and J by 7 bases, with 14 bases between the two germline ends. CDR3 size: 14 residues. Germline V gene data show CDR1 as MGHRA and CDR2 as YSYEKL. DNA for the CDR3: TGCGCCAGCAGCCCGGGGCCCCTCAGGAATGAGCAGTTCTTC. Translated: CASSPGPLRNEQFF.

The V gene is TRBV29-1, the J gene TRBJ2-1; 14 positions agree with TRBD2. V shed 4 bases, J shed 5 bases, and the junction held 7 bases outside the gene matches. CDR1 is SQVTM and CDR2 is ANQGSEA in the germline V gene. This CDR3 spans 16 amino acids. Written as DNA, the CDR3 is TGCAGCGTTGTAGAGACTAGCGGGGGGGTCAACAATGAGCAGTTCTTC. It specifies CSVVETSGGVNNEQFF.